This is a list of T cell receptor beta chains from one sample in a study of cytomegalovirus exposure and HLA in healthy donors. TCRdb's copy holds only in-frame clones and misses some; the assay was immunoSEQ multiplex PCR. The sample yields just under 150,000 clones, roughly 80% seen once. The sample comprised PBMCs. These receptors all stem from a woman aged 25 to 45 in good health and CMV-seronegative. CDR3s include the opening cysteine and the closing phenylalanine or tryptophan. The order of the fields is V gene, J gene, CDR3 protein.

>TRBV29-1|TRBJ1-1
CSVLQGWTEAFF
>TRBV30|TRBJ1-1
CAWSVLLGQGTEAFF
>TRBV7-9|TRBJ1-1
CASSYGQGETEAFF
>TRBV10-2|TRBJ1-2
CASRDSPNYGYTF
>TRBV19|TRBJ1-1
CASSKGQGLNTEAFF
>TRBV6-5|TRBJ2-7
CASSYSPGEGYEQYF
>TRBV7-9|TRBJ2-7
CASSPSGGSYEQYF
>TRBV5-1|TRBJ2-3
CASSLVRVSTDTQYF
>TRBV6-4|TRBJ2-2
CASRTTAGENTGELFF
>TRBV19|TRBJ1-1
CASTSIRGLTTENTEAFF
>TRBV5-1|TRBJ1-6
CASSARESSYNSPLHF
>TRBV19|TRBJ2-2
CASRRDRGISNTGELFF
>TRBV10-1|TRBJ2-2
CASSAKGTGSPGELFF
>TRBV6-6|TRBJ1-3
CASSAGQLGNTIYF
>TRBV9|.
CASSVAAGAGEQYF
>TRBV5-1|TRBJ2-5
CASSLHLAGGNRETQYF
>TRBV30|TRBJ1-5
CAWRGVSNQPQHF
>TRBV16|TRBJ1-2
CASSQVGRGNGYTF
>TRBV5-1|TRBJ2-5
CASSSGPSGNQETQYF
>TRBV29-1|TRBJ2-7
CSSNHGNEQYF